These T cell receptor beta chains were read from a single sample in a study of OX40 agonist ivuxolimab in advanced cancers. Here immunoSEQ multiplex PCR was the method, and the copy in TCRdb shows in-frame clones only, minus some. Of around 33,000 clones listed, about 80% were seen once; the top ten hold about 12%. The sequenced sample was CD4+ or CD8+ T cells sorted from blood, obtained in a trial of the OX40 agonist ivuxolimab. The receptor set was obtained from an adult with an advanced solid tumor such as melanoma, head and neck, liver or kidney cancer. CDR3s include the opening cysteine and the closing phenylalanine or tryptophan. A D gene is named only where the DNA matches it firmly. The listing skips clone size in some rows; elsewhere it reads once, few, many or a size class.

abundance,v_gene,j_gene,d_gene,CDR3aa,CDR3nt
few,TRBV13,TRBJ2-7,TRBD2,CASSLRASGGAPHWEQYF,TGTGCCAGCAGCTTAAGGGCTAGCGGGGGGGCTCCCCATTGGGAGCAGTACTTC
NA,TRBV5-1,TRBJ2-1,TRBD2,CASSLASGGAYNEQFF,TGCGCCAGCAGCTTGGCTAGCGGGGGGGCCTACAATGAGCAGTTCTTC
NA,TRBV11-2,TRBJ2-1,TRBD2,CASSLGSGGYNEQFF,TGTGCCAGCAGCCTAGGGAGCGGGGGTTACAATGAGCAGTTCTTC
NA,TRBV27,TRBJ2-3,NA,CASSSPNTQYF,TGTGCCAGCAGTTCCCCAAATACGCAGTATTTT
NA,TRBV4-3,TRBJ2-4,NA,CASSQDTELMNIQYF,TGCGCCAGCAGCCAAGATACGGAGTTAATGAACATTCAGTACTTC
NA,TRBV19,TRBJ1-2,NA,CATPRGFFVLYGYTF,TGTGCCACCCCTAGGGGGTTTTTCGTACTGTATGGCTACACCTTC
NA,TRBV7-9,TRBJ1-2,NA,CASSEGVPLGYTF,TGTGCCAGCAGCGAAGGGGTTCCCTTGGGCTACACCTTC
NA,TRBV4-3,TRBJ2-7,TRBD2,CASSQDREGVPYEQYF,TGCGCCAGCAGCCAAGATAGGGAGGGTGTCCCCTACGAGCAGTACTTC
NA,TRBV13,TRBJ2-3,TRBD2,CASRTLAVSTDTQYF,TGTGCCAGCAGAACACTAGCGGTTAGCACAGATACGCAGTATTTT
few,TRBV7-2,TRBJ2-7,TRBD2,CASSPPGGTYEQYF,TGTGCCAGCAGCCCTCCGGGAGGAACCTACGAGCAGTACTTC